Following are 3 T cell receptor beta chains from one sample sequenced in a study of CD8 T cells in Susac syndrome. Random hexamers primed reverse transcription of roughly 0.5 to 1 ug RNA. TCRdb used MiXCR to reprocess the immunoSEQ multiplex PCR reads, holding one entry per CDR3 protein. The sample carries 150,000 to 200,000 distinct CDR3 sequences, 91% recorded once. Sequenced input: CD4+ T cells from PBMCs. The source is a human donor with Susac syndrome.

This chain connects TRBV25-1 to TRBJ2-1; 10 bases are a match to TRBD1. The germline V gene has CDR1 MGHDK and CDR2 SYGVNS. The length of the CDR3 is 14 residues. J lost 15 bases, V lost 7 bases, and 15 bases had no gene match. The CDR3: CASTLPGQGLVWFF. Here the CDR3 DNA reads TGTGCCAGCACTTTACCGGGACAGGGGTTAGTTTGGTTCTTC.

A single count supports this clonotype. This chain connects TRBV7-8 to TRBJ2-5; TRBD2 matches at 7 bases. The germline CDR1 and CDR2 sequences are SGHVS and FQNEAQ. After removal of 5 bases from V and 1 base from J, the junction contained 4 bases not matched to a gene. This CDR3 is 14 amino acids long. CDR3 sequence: CASSGRDSQETQYF. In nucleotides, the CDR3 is TGTGCCAGCAGCGGGAGGGACTCCCAAGAGACCCAGTACTTC.

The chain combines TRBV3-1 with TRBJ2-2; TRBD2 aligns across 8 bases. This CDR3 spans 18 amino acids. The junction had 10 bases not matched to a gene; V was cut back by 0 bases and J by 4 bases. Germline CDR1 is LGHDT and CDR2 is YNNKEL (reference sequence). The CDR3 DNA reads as TGTGCCAGCAGCCAAGATGTTCGGGGGGGGGCTGTCACCGGGGAGCTGTTTTTT. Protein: CASSQDVRGGAVTGELFF.